This TCR beta chain was recovered during a study of human T cells and chemical hapten exposure. Looking at the study overall: Small volume differences among pooled libraries mainly caused per-sample TCR yield variation. Study-level results: After DPC sensitization, TCRs above 1 in 1000 frequency showed no change.

The germline gives CDR1 MNHEY, CDR2 SVGEGT. V was cut by 5 bases and J by 6 bases, with 10 bases left in between. The CDR3 is 13 amino acids. Within the library, unique molecular identifiers were attached to each individual cDNA molecule. Authors' analysis steps: Sample TCR counts, which ranged from roughly 20,000 to 750,000, had a median of approximately 96,000. A single record per CDR3 protein comes from TCRdb applying MiXCR to the 5' RACE reads. The V and J calls shown here were made by TCRdb, not taken from the authors' results. The sample shows tens of thousands of distinct CDR3 sequences, approximately 15% of them seen only once. Extraction of total RNA was performed on unfractionated whole blood. In this sample, this clonotype turned up many times. Antigen specificity is unknown.

This chain joins TRBV6-2 or TRBV6-3 and TRBJ2-2; D is unresolved. The sequence was obtained from a female donor in good health. The CDR3 nucleotides read TGTGCCAGCAGTCCTTTCGACGCCGGGGAGCTGTTTTTT. Translation gives CASSPFDAGELFF.